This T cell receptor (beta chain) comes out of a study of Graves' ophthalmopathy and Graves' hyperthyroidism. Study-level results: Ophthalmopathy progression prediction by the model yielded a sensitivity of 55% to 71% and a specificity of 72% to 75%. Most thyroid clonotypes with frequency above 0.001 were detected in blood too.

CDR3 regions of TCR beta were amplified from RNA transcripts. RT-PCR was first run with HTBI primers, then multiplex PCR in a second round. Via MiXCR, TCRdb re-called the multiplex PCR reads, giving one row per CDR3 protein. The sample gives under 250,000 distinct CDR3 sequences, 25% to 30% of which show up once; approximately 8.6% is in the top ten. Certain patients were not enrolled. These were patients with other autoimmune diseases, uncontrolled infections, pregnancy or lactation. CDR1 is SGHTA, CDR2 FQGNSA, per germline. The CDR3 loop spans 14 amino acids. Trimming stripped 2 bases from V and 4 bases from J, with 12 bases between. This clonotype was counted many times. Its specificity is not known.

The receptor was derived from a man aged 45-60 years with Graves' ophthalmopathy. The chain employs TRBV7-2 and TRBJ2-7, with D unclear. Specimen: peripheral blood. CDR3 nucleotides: TGTGCCAGCAGCTTATCGGCTAAGCGATACGAGCAGTACTTC. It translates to CASSLSAKRYEQYF.